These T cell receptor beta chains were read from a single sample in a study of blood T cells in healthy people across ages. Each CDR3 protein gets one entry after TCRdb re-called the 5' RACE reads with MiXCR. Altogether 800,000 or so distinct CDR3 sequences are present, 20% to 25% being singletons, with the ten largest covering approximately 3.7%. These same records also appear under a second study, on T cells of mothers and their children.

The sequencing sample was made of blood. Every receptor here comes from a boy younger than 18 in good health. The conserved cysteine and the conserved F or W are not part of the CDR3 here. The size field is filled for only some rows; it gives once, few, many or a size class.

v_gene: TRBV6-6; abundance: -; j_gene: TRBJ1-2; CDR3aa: ASSYALDRGLHGYT
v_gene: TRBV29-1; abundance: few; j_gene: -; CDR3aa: SVEHLTGRDYEQY
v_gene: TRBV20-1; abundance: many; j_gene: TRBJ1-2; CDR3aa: SALDPDRGFGYT
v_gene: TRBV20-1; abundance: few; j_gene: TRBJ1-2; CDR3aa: SASKGDLGYT
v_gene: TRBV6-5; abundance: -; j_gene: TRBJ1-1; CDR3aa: ASRGEVTEAF
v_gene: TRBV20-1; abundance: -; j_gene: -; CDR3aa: SARDVGEQY
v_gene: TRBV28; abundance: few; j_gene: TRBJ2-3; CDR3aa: ASSLLPRADTQY
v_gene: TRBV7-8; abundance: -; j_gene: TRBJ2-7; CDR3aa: ASSLAGYYEQY
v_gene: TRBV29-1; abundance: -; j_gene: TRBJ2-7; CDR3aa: SARSSGDSYEQY
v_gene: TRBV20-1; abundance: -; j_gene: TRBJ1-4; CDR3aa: SARAFDSLGLF
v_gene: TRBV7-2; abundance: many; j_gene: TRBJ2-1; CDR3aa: ASSAGGGSYNEQF
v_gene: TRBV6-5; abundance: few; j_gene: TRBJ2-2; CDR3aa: ASITAQGTGELF
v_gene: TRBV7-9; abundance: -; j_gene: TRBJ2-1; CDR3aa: ASSPSGSAEQF
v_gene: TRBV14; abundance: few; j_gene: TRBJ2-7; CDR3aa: ASSSRTLMNYEQY
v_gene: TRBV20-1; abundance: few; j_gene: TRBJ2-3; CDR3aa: SASEDTDTQY
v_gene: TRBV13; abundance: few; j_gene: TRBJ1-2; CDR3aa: ASSGTGTPRGGYT
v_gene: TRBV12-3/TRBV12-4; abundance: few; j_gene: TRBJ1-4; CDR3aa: ASTRDREKLF
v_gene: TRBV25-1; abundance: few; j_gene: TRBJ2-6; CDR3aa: ASRGGIGGANVLT
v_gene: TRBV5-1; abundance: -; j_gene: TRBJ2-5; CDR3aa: ASSSGTGEEETQY
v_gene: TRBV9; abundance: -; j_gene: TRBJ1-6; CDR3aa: ASSPGQGSRSPLR
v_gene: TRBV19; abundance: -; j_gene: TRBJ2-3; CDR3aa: ASSADSSGSSTDTQY
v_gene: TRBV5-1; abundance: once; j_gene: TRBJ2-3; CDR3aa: ANSLVVGTDTQY
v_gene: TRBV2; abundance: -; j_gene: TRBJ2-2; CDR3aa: ASSEEGQDTGELF
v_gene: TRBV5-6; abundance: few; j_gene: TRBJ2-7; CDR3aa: ASSLDMGQAPSYEQY
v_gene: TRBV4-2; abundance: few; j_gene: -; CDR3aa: ASSQGRDGNNEQF
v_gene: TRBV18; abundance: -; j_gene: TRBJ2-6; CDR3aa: ASSQTGGQGPSGANVLT
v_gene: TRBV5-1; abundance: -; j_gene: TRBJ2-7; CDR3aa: ASSLEFEYYEQY
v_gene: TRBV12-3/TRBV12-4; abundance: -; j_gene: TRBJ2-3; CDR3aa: ASSTGWFGTDTQY
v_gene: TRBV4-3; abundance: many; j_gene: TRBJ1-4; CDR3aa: ASSQGGVGGSANEKLF
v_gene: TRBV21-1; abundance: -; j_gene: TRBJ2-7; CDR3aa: ASSKKGDSREYEQY
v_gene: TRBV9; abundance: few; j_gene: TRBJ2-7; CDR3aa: ASSPVAGIAGGPLYEQY
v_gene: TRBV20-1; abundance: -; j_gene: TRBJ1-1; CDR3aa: SARTLGNTEAF
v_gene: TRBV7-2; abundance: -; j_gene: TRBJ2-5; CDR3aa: ASSLGLAGTPQETQY
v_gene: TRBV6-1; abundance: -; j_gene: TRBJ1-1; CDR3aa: ASRYRGGTEAF
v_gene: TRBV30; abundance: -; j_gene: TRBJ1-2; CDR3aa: AWGVLLGANYGYT
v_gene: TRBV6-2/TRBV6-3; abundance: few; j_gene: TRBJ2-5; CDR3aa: ASSYRDKQETQY
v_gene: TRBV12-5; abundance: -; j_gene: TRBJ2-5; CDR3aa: ASGLGTGMETQY
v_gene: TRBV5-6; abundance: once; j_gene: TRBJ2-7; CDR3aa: ASSGDSPNEQY
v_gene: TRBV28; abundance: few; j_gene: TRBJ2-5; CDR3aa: ASSLAGRIHQETQY
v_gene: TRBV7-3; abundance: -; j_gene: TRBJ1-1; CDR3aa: AGSLMAQGNTEAF
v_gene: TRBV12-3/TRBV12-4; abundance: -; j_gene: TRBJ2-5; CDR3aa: ASTTGEGTQY
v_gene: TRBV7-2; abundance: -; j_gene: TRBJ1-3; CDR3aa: ASSSPPLGNTIY
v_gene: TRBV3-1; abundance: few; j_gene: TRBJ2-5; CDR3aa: ASSQPGKAPQY
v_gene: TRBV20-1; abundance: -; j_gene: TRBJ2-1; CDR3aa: SARMATSEGYNEQF
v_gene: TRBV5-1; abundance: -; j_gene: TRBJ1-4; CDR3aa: ASRLSTGEKLF
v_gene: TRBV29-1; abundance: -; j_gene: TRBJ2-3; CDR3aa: SVSGLAGVLDTQY